The 8 T cell receptor beta chains presented below share a single source sample, sequenced in a study of beta chain features in type 1 diabetes. Study results and caveats: TCRB CDR3s were moderately but significantly shorter in Type 1 diabetes patients in all four CD4+ subsets.

TCRB transcripts that were expressed got sequenced, as all of the isolated RNA had been reverse transcribed. Sequencing used immunoSEQ multiplex PCR; TCRdb keeps in-frame clones, though not all of them. The profile shows almost 350,000 clones, around 8.5% of them singletons. Their recognized antigens are unknown. The specimen sequenced was central memory CD4+ T cells from blood. All receptors derive from a man younger than 40 with type 1 diabetes.

The chain uses TRBV7-2 and TRBJ1-4; TRBD1 is a possible D gene (5 bases). Germline V gene sequence: CDR1 SGHTA, CDR2 FQGNSA. The CDR3 is made up of 14 amino acids. Trimming took 5 bases from V and 7 from J, leaving 14 bases between them. The chain's CDR3 is CASSQGSRSEKLFF. The CDR3 nucleotides are TGTGCCAGCAGCCAGGGAAGTAGGTCTGAAAAACTGTTTTTT.

The V call is TRBV7-2, the J call TRBJ2-6, with TRBD2 as a possible D gene (5 bases). V gave up 3 bases and J gave up 0 bases, with 9 bases separating them. Germline-derived CDR1 and CDR2 are SGHTA and FQGNSA. The CDR3 covers 16 residues. The CDR3 here is CASSFGLLSGANVLTF. For the CDR3, the DNA is TGTGCCAGCAGCTTTGGACTTCTCTCTGGGGCCAACGTCCTGACTTTC. The variable domain in full, completed from reference TRBV7-2 and TRBJ2-6, reads GAGVSQSPSNKVTEKGKDVELRCDPISGHTALYWYRQSLGQGLEFLIYFQGNSAPDKSGLPSDRFSAERTGGSVSTLTIQRTQQEDSAVYLCASSFGLLSGANVLTFGAGSRLTVL.

There are many counts of this clone. The V call is TRBV10-3, the J call TRBJ1-2, with 7 bases that match TRBD1. With 6 bases clipped from V and 2 bases from J, the junction kept 6 bases outside the gene matches. This CDR3 spans 14 amino acids. Germline CDR1 ENHRY, CDR2 SYGVKD. CDR3 sequence reads: CAIRTGQTNYGYTF. As DNA, the CDR3 is TGTGCCATCAGGACGGGACAGACCAACTATGGCTACACCTTC.

This clone has a handful of counts. A read error may explain this, as a much larger clone is one base away. The rearrangement uses TRBV28 and TRBJ2-7, with 10 positions matching TRBD1. After removal of 4 bases from V and 2 bases from J, the junction contained 5 bases not matched to a gene. The CDR3 length is 15 residues. Germline CDR1 MDHEN, CDR2 SYDVKM. In DNA form, the CDR3 reads TGTGCCAGCAGTTCCCCCGGGACAGGGGCCTACGAGCAGTACTTC. Protein product: CASSSPGTGAYEQYF.

This clone showed up just a few times. CDR3 DNA: TGTGCCAGCAGCTGGGAGCGGGGGCGCGACCGATTGTACGAGCAGTACTTC. This translates into CASSWERGRDRLYEQYF. This chain joins TRBV7-2 and TRBJ2-7; TRBD2 aligns across 8 bases. The CDR3 spans 17 residues. Trimming at V came to 4 bases and at J to 4 bases, leaving 15 bases not matched to a gene. Germline loops: CDR1 SGHTA, CDR2 FQGNSA.

This chain uses TRBV29-1 with TRBJ2-1, with 9 bases lining up with TRBD2. The V and J ends lost 4 bases and 9 bases, in that order; junction bases with no gene match: 7. Germline lookup yields CDR1 SQVTM and CDR2 ANQGSEA. This CDR3 is 13 amino acids long. Here the CDR3 DNA reads TGCAGCGTTGCGGCTAGCGGGGACAGTGAGCAGTTCTTC. Amino acid sequence: CSVAASGDSEQFF.

V is TRBV25-1 and J is TRBJ1-2; D is ambiguous. V shed 1 base and J shed 4 bases, with 16 bases lying between them. CDR1 is MGHDK and CDR2 is SYGVNS in the germline V gene. The CDR3 consists of 16 residues. As DNA, the CDR3 is TGTGCCAGCAGTGAATCCGGACCCCAGAGCCGCTATGGCTACACCTTC. It specifies CASSESGPQSRYGYTF.

This clone showed up just a few times. V usage is TRBV19 and J usage is TRBJ2-6, with D unresolved. CDR3 length: 15 residues. Between the trimmed V and J ends, which lost 7 bases and 0 bases, there was a span of 10 bases. Germline CDR1 reads LNHDA; CDR2 reads SQIVND (reference sequence). The CDR3, as DNA: TGTGCCAGTACCACAGAGAGCTCTGGGGCCAACGTCCTGACTTTC. It translates to CASTTESSGANVLTF. The whole variable domain, filled in from reference TRBV19 and TRBJ2-6, reads DGGITQSPKYLFRKEGQNVTLSCEQNLNHDAMYWYRQDPGQGLRLIYYSQIVNDFQKGDIAEGYSVSREKKESFPLTVTSAQKNPTAFYLCASTTESSGANVLTFGAGSRLTVL.